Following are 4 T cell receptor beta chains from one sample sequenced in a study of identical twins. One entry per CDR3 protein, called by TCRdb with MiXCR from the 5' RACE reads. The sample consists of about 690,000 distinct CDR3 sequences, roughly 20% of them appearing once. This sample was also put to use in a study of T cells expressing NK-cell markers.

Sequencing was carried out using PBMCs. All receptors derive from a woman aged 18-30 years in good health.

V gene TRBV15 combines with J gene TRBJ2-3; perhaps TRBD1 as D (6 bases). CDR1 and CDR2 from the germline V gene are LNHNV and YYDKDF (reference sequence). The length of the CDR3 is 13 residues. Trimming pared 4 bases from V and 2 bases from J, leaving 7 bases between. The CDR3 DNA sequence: TGTGCCACCAGCAAGGGGGACACAGATACGCAGTATTTT. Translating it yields CATSKGDTDTQYF.

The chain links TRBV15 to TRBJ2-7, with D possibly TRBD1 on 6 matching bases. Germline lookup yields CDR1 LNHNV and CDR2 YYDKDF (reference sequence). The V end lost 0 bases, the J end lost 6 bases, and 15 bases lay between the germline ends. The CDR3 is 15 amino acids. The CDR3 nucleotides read TGTGCCACCAGCAGAGAACGGACAGCTTTCGGCGAGCAGTACTTC. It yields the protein CATSRERTAFGEQYF.

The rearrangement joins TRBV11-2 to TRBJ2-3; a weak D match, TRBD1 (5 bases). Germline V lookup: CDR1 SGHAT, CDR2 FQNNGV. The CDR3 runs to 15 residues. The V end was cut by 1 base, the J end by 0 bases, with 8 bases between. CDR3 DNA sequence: TGTGCCAGCAGCTTAGGACAGTCTAGCACAGATACGCAGTATTTT. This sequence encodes CASSLGQSSTDTQYF.

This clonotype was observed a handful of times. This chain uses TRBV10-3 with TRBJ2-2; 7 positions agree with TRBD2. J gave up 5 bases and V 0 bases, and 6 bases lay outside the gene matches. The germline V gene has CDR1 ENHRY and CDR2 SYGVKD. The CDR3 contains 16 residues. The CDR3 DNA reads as TGTGCCATCAGTGAGTCGTTCGGACTAGGGACCGGGGAGCTGTTTTTT. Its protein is CAISESFGLGTGELFF.